The text below deals with one T cell receptor (beta chain). What it recognizes is unknown. This record belongs to a study of cytomegalovirus exposure and HLA in healthy donors. 13 Jbeta primers and 60 Vbeta primers were used for the PCR. Some clones are missing from TCRdb's copy, which holds only in-frame ones; the method was immunoSEQ multiplex PCR. The sample lists approximately 220,000 clones, less than 80% occurring once. V dropped 0 bases and J dropped 7 bases, with 20 bases sitting between them. Germline loops: CDR1 SGHRS, CDR2 YFSETQ. The CDR3 spans 17 residues. Study-wide findings and caveats: Earlier findings revealed that most TCR beta V segments proved productive either about 90% or about 30% of the time. TCR association rates varied by HLA locus in a later analysis, with DRB1 highest and HLA-C lowest. Solely CMV serostatus was available to characterize immune exposure.

Specimen: PBMCs. The receptor was derived from a girl aged 2-15 years in good health and CMV-seronegative. The chain is built from TRBV5-1 and TRBJ1-5; possible D gene TRBD1, 5 bases. The CDR3 protein is CASSLGAGQGRRQPQHF. In nucleotides, the CDR3 is TGCGCCAGCAGCTTGGGGGCGGGGCAGGGTAGGAGGCAGCCCCAGCATTTT.